The 17 T cell receptor beta chains below were found in one sample sequenced in a study of blood T cell repertoires in COVID-19. TCRdb's table, derived via immunoSEQ multiplex PCR, lists solely in-frame clones and lacks some. The sample has roughly 140,000 clones, around 80% seen once; the top ten hold nearly 10%. Source material: peripheral blood. Every receptor here comes from a woman between 50 and 59 years old with acute or convalescent COVID-19.

V and J are TRBV24-1 and TRBJ2-7, with a weak D call TRBD2 (5 bases). The CDR3 runs to 13 residues. Germline CDR1 and CDR2: KGHDR and SFDVKD. V was pared by 5 bases and J by 6 bases, with 13 bases between. CDR3: CATSALPGSEQYF. As DNA, the CDR3 is TGTGCCACCAGTGCCCTTCCGGGGAGCGAGCAGTACTTC.

The chain couples TRBV3-1 (or the pseudogene TRBV3-2) to TRBJ2-7; 8 bases fit TRBD2. The CDR3 runs 16 residues. CDR1 and CDR2 from the germline V gene are LGHDT and YNNKEL (reference sequence). With V trimmed by 0 bases and J by 1 base, 5 bases remained unmatched. CDR3 nucleotide sequence: TGTGCCAGCAGCCAAGATTTAACTAGCGGATCCTACGAGCAGTACTTC. Translated, it gives CASSQDLTSGSYEQYF.

The rearrangement joins TRBV7-3 to TRBJ2-5; TRBD2 matches 10 bases. V gave up 0 bases and J gave up 7 bases; unmatched junction bases: 8. This CDR3 spans 16 amino acids. Germline V gene data show CDR1 as SGHTA and CDR2 as FQGTGA. Here the CDR3 reads CASSLTTSGLGVTQYF. CDR3 bases: TGTGCCAGCAGCTTAACGACTAGCGGGTTAGGTGTGACCCAGTACTTC.

The chain recombines TRBV4-1 with TRBJ1-4; D perhaps matches TRBD1 (6 bases). CDR1 MGHRA and CDR2 YSYEKL come from the germline V gene. The CDR3 has 17 amino acids. V lost 1 base, J lost 2 bases, and 14 bases lay in between. CDR3 sequence (DNA): TGCGCCAGCAGCCAAGTACAGGGTATCGGGACTAATGAAAAACTGTTTTTT. Its translation: CASSQVQGIGTNEKLFF.

Only a few counts were recorded for this clone. CDR3 amino acids: CASALGDLNTGELFF. The CDR3, as DNA: TGCGCCAGCGCCTTAGGGGACTTAAACACCGGGGAGCTGTTTTTT. The chain couples TRBV5-1 to TRBJ2-2, with a weak D call TRBD2 (6 bases). The germline gives CDR1 SGHRS, CDR2 YFSETQ. Trimming removed 7 bases at V and 2 bases at J, with 15 bases between. The length of the CDR3 is 15 residues.

The chain is built from TRBV15 and TRBJ2-7; a weak D match, TRBD1 (6 bases). Trimming removed 8 bases at V and 2 bases at J, with 13 bases between. The CDR3 length is 13 residues. Germline V gene lookup returns CDR1 LNHNV and CDR2 YYDKDF (reference sequence). The CDR3 protein is CATPDRLPYEQYF. DNA for the CDR3: TGTGCCACCCCTGACAGGTTACCCTACGAGCAGTACTTC.

This chain connects TRBV27 to TRBJ1-6; D might be TRBD1 (5 bases). This CDR3 is 15 amino acids long. V lost 0 bases to trimming and J lost 6 bases, with 9 bases between them. The germline V gene has CDR1 MNHEY and CDR2 SMNVEV (reference sequence). The CDR3 region is CASSLSGQGNSPLHF. In DNA, the CDR3 is TGTGCCAGCAGTTTATCAGGCCAGGGTAATTCACCCCTCCACTTT.

V gene TRBV28 combines with J gene TRBJ1-6, with D possibly being TRBD1 (5 bases). CDR1 is MDHEN, CDR2 SYDVKM, per germline. There are 14 residues in the CDR3. V lost 1 base and J lost 9, with 10 bases in between. The DNA of the CDR3 is TGTGCCAGCAGTTTATTAGGGGAACCTTCACCCCTCCACTTT. Translation: CASSLLGEPSPLHF.

The chain links TRBV6-2 or TRBV6-3 to TRBJ2-7; 9 bases fit TRBD1. The CDR3 contains 16 residues. CDR1 is MNHEY and CDR2 is SVGEGT in the germline V gene. The ends lost 4 bases at V and 1 base at J; junction bases unmatched: 8. The CDR3 loop reads CASSLGQGTSSYEQYF. CDR3 in DNA: TGTGCCAGCAGTTTAGGACAGGGGACCTCTTCCTACGAGCAGTACTTC.

CDR3 in amino acids: CASSLLASSSVGKLFF. CDR3 bases: TGTGCCAGCAGCTTGTTGGCGTCGTCAAGCGTCGGGAAACTGTTTTTT. The chain recombines TRBV5-8 with TRBJ1-4; D remains ambiguous. Germline-derived CDR1 and CDR2 are SGHTS and YDEGEE. The CDR3 totals 16 residues. V lost 1 base and J lost 11, with 21 bases in between.

The chain joins TRBV5-1 to TRBJ2-1, with D possibly TRBD1 on 6 matching bases. CDR1 and CDR2 (germline): SGHRS, YFSETQ. The CDR3 runs to 13 residues. V gave up 0 bases and J gave up 15 bases, with 16 bases separating them. This CDR3 is CASSLEQGRPWFF. CDR3 DNA: TGCGCCAGCAGCTTGGAGCAGGGGCGCCCGTGGTTCTTC. Variable domain in full (rest from reference TRBV5-1 and TRBJ2-1): KAGVTQTPRYLIKTRGQQVTLSCSPISGHRSVSWYQQTPGQGLQFLFEYFSETQRNKGNFPGRFSGRQFSNSRSEMNVSTLELGDSALYLCASSLEQGRPWFFGPGTRLTVL.

V is TRBV4-3 and J is TRBJ1-5; 8 bases map to TRBD1. This CDR3 is 14 amino acids long. Trimming removed 3 bases from V and 2 bases from J; junction bases left unmatched: 0. CDR1 is LGHNA, CDR2 YSLEER, per germline. As DNA, the CDR3 is TGCGCCAGCAGCCAGGGACAGGGCAATCAGCCCCAGCATTTT. Its protein is CASSQGQGNQPQHF.

J is TRBJ1-4 and V is TRBV7-8; D unresolved. This CDR3 contains 16 residues. Germline V gives CDR1 SGHVS, CDR2 FQNEAQ. Between the trimmed V and J ends, which lost 4 bases and 0 bases, there was a span of 12 bases. The CDR3 nucleotides read TGTGCCAGCAGCTCTAAGAGGTTTACAACTAATGAAAAACTGTTTTTT. It specifies CASSSKRFTTNEKLFF.

The CDR3 protein is CASSKPGTGELFF. The CDR3 DNA reads as TGTGCCAGCAGTAAACCAGGGACCGGGGAGCTGTTTTTT. This chain links TRBV6-5 with TRBJ2-2, with a weak D call TRBD1 (5 bases). The V gene lost 5 bases and the J gene lost 5 bases, with 9 bases spanning the gap. Germline CDR1 is MNHEY and CDR2 is SVGAGI. The CDR3 is made up of 13 amino acids.

V gene TRBV3-1 (or the pseudogene TRBV3-2) combines with J gene TRBJ2-5; D not resolved. V was cut by 7 bases and J by 3 bases, with 12 bases left in between. The CDR3 totals 13 residues. Germline CDR1 reads LGHDT; CDR2 reads YNNKEL (reference sequence). Here the CDR3 DNA reads TGTGCCAGCACCACTCCTCCGAAAGAGACCCAGTACTTC. Translating it yields CASTTPPKETQYF.

The chain couples TRBV3-1 (or the pseudogene TRBV3-2) to TRBJ1-5; tentative D call: TRBD1 (6 bases). Deletions cut 0 bases from V and 3 bases from J, with 9 bases between. Per the germline V gene, CDR1 is LGHDT and CDR2 is YNNKEL (reference sequence). The length of the CDR3 is 15 residues. The DNA for the CDR3 is TGTGCCAGCAGCCAAGACAGGGGTCCCAATCAGCCCCAGCATTTT. It yields the protein CASSQDRGPNQPQHF.

The chain is built from TRBV27 and TRBJ1-1; D call uncertain. Germline loops: CDR1 MNHEY, CDR2 SMNVEV (reference sequence). This CDR3 spans 13 amino acids. Trimming left V 6 bases short and J 6 bases short, with 14 bases between. The CDR3 reads CASRGVSSSEAFF. CDR3 DNA: TGTGCCAGCAGGGGCGTCAGTAGTTCTGAAGCTTTCTTT.